The 14 T cell receptor beta chains reported below all come from one sample, sequenced in a study of cytomegalovirus exposure and HLA in healthy donors. Both 60 Vbeta primers and 13 Jbeta primers went into the PCR. TCRdb's table, derived via immunoSEQ multiplex PCR, lists solely in-frame clones and lacks some. The sample carries roughly 150,000 clones, 70% recorded once. The sequenced material came from PBMCs. Receptors originate from a woman between 55 and 75 years old in good health and CMV-seropositive.

The chain is built from TRBV16 and TRBJ1-1; D might be TRBD1 (6 bases). This CDR3 region has 12 residues. Looked up from germline, CDR1 is KGHSY and CDR2 is FQNENV. The V gene lost 4 bases and the J gene lost 8 bases, with 11 bases spanning the gap. The CDR3 loop is CASSLTGTEAFF. CDR3 DNA sequence: TGTGCCAGCAGCCTTACCGGGACAGAAGCTTTCTTT. The full variable domain, with the rest looked up from reference TRBV16 and TRBJ1-1, is GEEVAQTPKHLVRGEGQKAKLYCAPIKGHSYVFWYQQVLKNEFKFLISFQNENVFDETGMPKERFSAKCLPNSPCSLEIQATKLEDSAVYFCASSLTGTEAFFGQGTRLTVV.

The J gene is TRBJ1-2, the V gene TRBV5-8, with a weak D call TRBD1 (5 bases). The V and J ends lost 4 bases and 4 bases respectively, with 11 bases between them. The CDR3 has 13 residues. Germline V gene lookup returns CDR1 SGHTS and CDR2 YDEGEE. CDR3 in amino acids: CASSRGILYGYTF. In nucleotides, the CDR3 is TGTGCCAGCAGCCGGGGGATCCTCTATGGCTACACCTTC.

J is TRBJ2-3 and V is TRBV5-1; no firm D call. Germline V gene data show CDR1 as SGHRS and CDR2 as YFSETQ. V was shortened by 4 bases and J by 2 bases, with 17 bases between the two germline ends. The CDR3 runs 16 residues. The CDR3 loop reads CASSPAASLSTDTQYF. The CDR3 region has the DNA TGCGCCAGCAGCCCCGCGGCTAGTCTCTCCACAGATACGCAGTATTTT. The full variable domain, its missing parts supplied by reference TRBV5-1 and TRBJ2-3, is KAGVTQTPRYLIKTRGQQVTLSCSPISGHRSVSWYQQTPGQGLQFLFEYFSETQRNKGNFPGRFSGRQFSNSRSEMNVSTLELGDSALYLCASSPAASLSTDTQYFGPGTRLTVL.

The J gene is TRBJ2-2, the V gene TRBV7-8; 8 bases align to TRBD1. The germline V gene encodes CDR1 SGHVS and CDR2 FQNEAQ. Trimming took 1 base from V and 1 from J; bases not matched to a gene: 2. This CDR3 region has 16 residues. The CDR3 DNA follows: TGTGCCAGCAGCTTAGGTGGGACAGGGAACACCGGGGAGCTGTTTTTT. Amino acid sequence: CASSLGGTGNTGELFF.

This clone was seen once. The chain uses TRBV14 and TRBJ1-1; D is undetermined. The CDR3 consists of 15 residues. Germline lookup yields CDR1 SGHDN and CDR2 FVKESK. Trimming removed 1 base at V and 1 base at J, with 10 bases between. The CDR3 spells CASSQVTGRNTEAFF. In DNA, the CDR3 is TGTGCCAGCAGCCAAGTGACGGGAAGGAACACTGAAGCTTTCTTT.

This clone was counted only a few times. The chain couples TRBV19 to TRBJ2-7, with 8 bases lining up with TRBD1. The germline V gene has CDR1 LNHDA and CDR2 SQIVND (reference sequence). V lost 5 bases to trimming and J lost 2 bases; unmatched junction nucleotides: 2. This CDR3 is 13 amino acids long. The CDR3 is CASSPTGAYEQYF. As DNA, the CDR3 is TGTGCCAGTAGTCCGACAGGGGCCTACGAGCAGTACTTC.

V usage is TRBV5-1 and J usage is TRBJ1-3; D gene unclear. CDR3 length equals 14 residues. The germline CDR1 and CDR2 sequences are SGHRS and YFSETQ. V was pared by 2 bases and J by 6 bases, with 12 bases between. The CDR3 DNA follows: TGCGCCAGCAGCTTAGACACAGCCACAAACACCATATATTTT. Translated: CASSLDTATNTIYF.

The V gene is TRBV28, the J gene TRBJ1-2; 8 bases fit TRBD1. The germline V gene encodes CDR1 MDHEN and CDR2 SYDVKM. CDR3 length: 15 amino acids. The junction had 14 bases not matched to a gene; V was cut back by 6 bases and J by 8 bases. CDR3 in amino acids: CASSPGQGPSGGYTF. In nucleotides, the CDR3 is TGTGCCAGCAGCCCAGGACAGGGACCCTCGGGAGGCTACACCTTC.

A note on this clone: This CDR3 is missing its conserved last phenylalanine or tryptophan, likely due to a read error. Because the CDR3's place on the DNA is in doubt, the DNA is left out and the CDR3 is given as listed by TCRdb. This chain connects TRBV6-5 to TRBJ2-7; the D call of TRBD1 is as the table states it, not checked on the DNA. Germline values: CDR1 MNHEY, CDR2 SVGAGI. Termini included, the CDR3 measures 12 amino acids. Here the CDR3 reads CASSVVRDRIPL.

The table lists this clone with a count of one. The chain is built from TRBV6-5 and TRBJ2-7, with 7 bases matching TRBD1. The CDR3 extends over 13 amino acids. V lost 6 bases, J lost 2 bases, and 4 bases stayed unmatched. Germline-derived CDR1 and CDR2 are MNHEY and SVGAGI. The DNA for the CDR3 is TGTGCCAGCAGAGCCGGGACAGCCTACGAGCAGTACTTC. Amino acids: CASRAGTAYEQYF.

V is TRBV5-1 and J is TRBJ1-1; TRBD1 matches at 8 bases. The V gene end was trimmed by 4 bases and the J gene end by 4 bases; junction bases not matched to a gene: 3. The CDR3 is made up of 13 amino acids. CDR1 is SGHRS and CDR2 is YFSETQ in the germline V gene. The CDR3, as DNA: TGCGCCAGCAGCCGACAGGGGTCCACTGAAGCTTTCTTT. Translation: CASSRQGSTEAFF.

This clone was seen a few times. Within the sample, other DNA sequences also encode this same CDR3. The chain has TRBV6-5 and TRBJ1-1; tentative D call: TRBD1 (6 bases). V was pared by 6 bases and J by 1 base, with 9 bases between. The V gene's germline CDR1 is MNHEY and CDR2 SVGAGI. This CDR3 spans 13 amino acids. The CDR3 loop reads CASSPTGNTEAFF. The CDR3 DNA reads TGTGCCAGCAGCCCGACAGGGAACACTGAAGCTTTCTTT.

The chain employs TRBV27 and TRBJ1-1; weak D call: TRBD1 (5 bases). There are 14 residues in the CDR3. CDR1 is MNHEY, CDR2 SMNVEV, per germline (reference sequence). Trimming removed 5 bases at V and 5 bases at J, with 15 bases between. The CDR3 DNA is TGTGCCAGCAGTCTCTTGGAGGGGAGGACTGAAGCTTTCTTT. Amino acids: CASSLLEGRTEAFF.

The CDR3 here is CAWVTPRPGGAEAFF. DNA of the CDR3: TGTGCCTGGGTAACCCCCCGCCCTGGGGGGGCGGAAGCTTTCTTT. This rearrangement joins TRBV30 to TRBJ1-1; maybe TRBD1 (6 bases). V shed 5 bases and J shed 8 bases, with 24 bases lying between them. The CDR3 runs 15 residues. Germline V gene sequence: CDR1 GTSNPN, CDR2 SVGIG (reference sequence).